The 17 T cell receptor beta chains below all came from one sample that was sequenced in a study of OX40 agonist ivuxolimab in advanced cancers. Generated by immunoSEQ multiplex PCR, the TCRdb table keeps only in-frame clones and is missing some. The sample shows tens of thousands of clones, approximately 92% of them seen only once. Material: CD4+ or CD8+ T cells sorted from blood, obtained in a trial of the OX40 agonist ivuxolimab. Receptors originate from an adult with an advanced solid tumor such as melanoma, head and neck, liver or kidney cancer.

The J gene is TRBJ1-3, the V gene TRBV9; unclear D gene. Germline CDR1 is SGDLS and CDR2 is YYNGEE. Trimming stripped 1 base from V and 4 bases from J, with 6 bases between. The CDR3 runs to 13 residues. CDR3 residues: CASSVPGGNTIYF. The CDR3 DNA is TGTGCCAGCAGCGTACCCGGGGGAAACACCATATATTTT.

This chain joins TRBV19 and TRBJ2-1; the D is unclear. Germline V CDR1 and CDR2: LNHDA, SQIVND (reference sequence). The ends were cut back, 5 bases at V and 5 bases at J, with 7 bases in the middle. The CDR3 consists of 12 residues. CDR3 sequence reads: CASSQVNNEQFF. DNA of the CDR3: TGTGCCAGTAGTCAGGTTAACAATGAGCAGTTCTTC. Together with reference TRBV19 and TRBJ2-1, the CDR3 gives the full variable domain: DGGITQSPKYLFRKEGQNVTLSCEQNLNHDAMYWYRQDPGQGLRLIYYSQIVNDFQKGDIAEGYSVSREKKESFPLTVTSAQKNPTAFYLCASSQVNNEQFFGPGTRLTVL.

The rearrangement links TRBV27 to TRBJ2-5; no firm D call. Looked up from germline, CDR1 is MNHEY and CDR2 is SMNVEV (reference sequence). The length of the CDR3 is 13 residues. V was cut by 0 bases and J by 2 bases, with 4 bases left in between. In DNA form, the CDR3 reads TGTGCCAGCAGTTTATCGGTTCAAGAGACCCAGTACTTC. The encoded protein is CASSLSVQETQYF.

The V call is TRBV11-2, the J call TRBJ1-1; TRBD1 is a possible D gene (6 bases). Germline CDR1 SGHAT, CDR2 FQNNGV. Deletions cut 5 bases from V and 6 bases from J, with 16 bases between. The CDR3 is made up of 14 amino acids. For the CDR3, the DNA is TGTGCCAGCAGCGGCCGAGGGGGGAAGGCTGAAGCTTTCTTT. It is translated as CASSGRGGKAEAFF.

This sequence joins TRBV19 and TRBJ2-6; 9 bases are a match to TRBD1. CDR1 and CDR2 from the germline V gene are LNHDA and SQIVND (reference sequence). The CDR3 covers 19 residues. J lost 2 bases, V lost 6 bases, and 14 bases had no gene match. Here the CDR3 reads CASRQRSGTGFTGANVLTF. As DNA, the CDR3 is TGTGCCAGTAGGCAACGATCCGGGACAGGGTTTACTGGGGCCAACGTCCTGACTTTC. The full variable domain, with the rest looked up from reference TRBV19 and TRBJ2-6, is DGGITQSPKYLFRKEGQNVTLSCEQNLNHDAMYWYRQDPGQGLRLIYYSQIVNDFQKGDIAEGYSVSREKKESFPLTVTSAQKNPTAFYLCASRQRSGTGFTGANVLTFGAGSRLTVL.

The chain joins TRBV15 to TRBJ2-4; TRBD1 might be the D (6 bases). Trimming cost V 0 bases and J 6 bases, with 9 bases left between them. The CDR3 sequence is 14 residues long. In germline, CDR1 is LNHNV, CDR2 YYDKDF (reference sequence). CDR3 in DNA: TGTGCCACCAGCAGAGACCAGGGGCCAAACATTCAGTACTTC. This translates into CATSRDQGPNIQYF.

This sequence joins TRBV6-1 and TRBJ2-3; a possible D gene is TRBD2 (6 bases). The CDR3 contains 15 residues. Germline CDR1 and CDR2: MNHNS and SASEGT. The ends were cut back, 6 bases at V and 3 bases at J, with 16 bases in the middle. The CDR3 nucleotides are TGTGCCAGCAGGCAATCTAGCGACCGGACAGATACGCAGTATTTT. Translated: CASRQSSDRTDTQYF.

The chain couples TRBV6-5 to TRBJ2-7; 9 nucleotides align to TRBD2. CDR1 is MNHEY, CDR2 SVGAGI, per germline. V gave up 0 bases and J gave up 6 bases; unmatched junction bases: 6. The CDR3 has 15 amino acids. CDR3 coding DNA: TGTGCCAGCAGTTACTCGATCGGGACTAGCAGCGAGCAGTACTTC. This translates into CASSYSIGTSSEQYF.

V usage is TRBV7-8 and J usage is TRBJ2-5; 7 nucleotides agree with TRBD1. Germline trimming cut 7 bases from V and 4 bases from J; bases unmatched to any gene: 9. CDR1 is SGHVS, CDR2 FQNEAQ, per germline. The CDR3 has 14 residues. The CDR3 nucleotides are TGTGCCAGCAACCCGACAGGGTTGGTAGAGACCCAGTACTTC. Residues: CASNPTGLVETQYF.

The chain employs TRBV7-3 and TRBJ2-1; 12 bases match TRBD2. With V trimmed by 5 bases and J by 8 bases, 7 bases remained unmatched. The CDR3 loop spans 15 amino acids. The V gene's germline CDR1 is SGHTA and CDR2 FQGTGA. In nucleotides, the CDR3 is TGTGCCAGCAGCATATTCGGGACTAGCGGGTATGAGCAGTTCTTC. This sequence encodes CASSIFGTSGYEQFF.

The chain links TRBV10-3 to TRBJ1-2; TRBD1 is a possible D gene (6 bases). Germline loops: CDR1 ENHRY, CDR2 SYGVKD. This CDR3 has 14 amino acids. V lost 0 bases and J 5 bases, leaving 10 bases between the germline ends. For the CDR3, the DNA is TGTGCCATCAGTGAGTCTGCAGGGGAGTATGGCTACACCTTC. Encoded protein: CAISESAGEYGYTF.

The chain has TRBV6-5 and TRBJ1-2, with 8 bases that match TRBD1. Germline trimming cut 6 bases from V and 2 bases from J; bases unmatched to any gene: 5. The CDR3 runs 14 residues. CDR1 MNHEY and CDR2 SVGAGI come from the germline V gene. The CDR3 sequence is CASRTDRANYGYTF. As DNA, the CDR3 is TGTGCCAGCAGGACGGACAGGGCAAACTATGGCTACACCTTC.

The chain employs TRBV5-1 and TRBJ2-5, with TRBD2 identical over 10 bases. CDR1 is SGHRS and CDR2 is YFSETQ in the germline V gene. This CDR3 has 16 amino acids. Trimming took 4 bases from V and 4 from J; bases not matched to a gene: 10. CDR3 sequence: CASSRRGTSVGETQYF. CDR3 in DNA: TGCGCCAGCAGCCGGCGGGGGACTAGCGTTGGAGAGACCCAGTACTTC.

This clone was found once. The chain employs TRBV30 and TRBJ2-5; no clear D. V lost 3 bases, J lost 2 bases, and 13 bases lay in between. Germline CDR1 reads GTSNPN; CDR2 reads SVGIG (reference sequence). This CDR3 has 14 amino acids. DNA for the CDR3: TGTGCCTGGAGCCCCGCGGCTATTCAAGAGACCCAGTACTTC. The encoded protein is CAWSPAAIQETQYF.

The sample holds a few counts of this clone. V gene TRBV30 combines with J gene TRBJ1-1; TRBD1 is a possible D gene (5 bases). V lost 3 bases, J lost 0 bases, and 17 bases lay in between. Germline V gene sequence: CDR1 GTSNPN, CDR2 SVGIG (reference sequence). This CDR3 is 16 amino acids long. CDR3 protein: CAWRELAGLMNTEAFF. CDR3 sequence (DNA): TGTGCCTGGAGGGAATTAGCGGGACTGATGAACACTGAAGCTTTCTTT.

This chain connects TRBV13 to TRBJ2-5, with 9 positions matching TRBD1. CDR1 PRHDT and CDR2 FYEKMQ come from the germline V gene (reference sequence). The V gene end was trimmed by 0 bases and the J gene end by 5 bases; junction bases not matched to a gene: 7. The CDR3 is 16 amino acids. The CDR3 region has the DNA TGTGCCAGCAGCTTAGGGGGACAGGGTAGTTTTGAGACCCAGTACTTC. This encodes CASSLGGQGSFETQYF.

The V and J genes are TRBV2 and TRBJ1-5, with 7 bases identical to TRBD1. CDR1 SNHLY and CDR2 FYNNEI come from the germline V gene. Unmatched junction bases numbered 8, after V lost 6 bases and J lost 3 bases. This CDR3 contains 15 residues. The CDR3 here is CASRPLTGDNQPQHF. DNA for the CDR3: TGTGCCAGCAGGCCTCTCACAGGGGACAATCAGCCCCAGCATTTT.